Listed below are T cell receptor beta chains from one sample, sequenced in a study of cytotoxic CD8 clonotypes in ibrutinib-treated CLL. Measured with immunoSEQ multiplex PCR; TCRdb has only the in-frame clones, and not every one. The sample records about 89,000 clones, 60% to 80% being singletons. The starting material was PBMCs, obtained after 12 months of ibrutinib treatment. The receptors were sampled from a human donor with chronic lymphocytic leukemia. CDR3s leave out the opening cysteine and the closing phenylalanine or tryptophan.

>TRBV6-5|TRBJ2-2
ASSYLGPLRTGELF
>TRBV11-2|TRBJ2-7
ASSLVSLSIYEQY
>TRBV29-1|TRBJ1-1
SVQQGSTEAF
>TRBV6-4|TRBJ2-1
ASTELAGNYNEQF
>TRBV7-9|TRBJ1-6
ASSPNNSPLH
>TRBV5-1|TRBJ2-7
ASSPGVASGPYEQY
>TRBV20-1|TRBJ2-7
SADGAEQY
>TRBV7-9|TRBJ1-2
ASSSYRDRGRDGYT
>TRBV9|TRBJ2-7
ASSTAGAGEQY
>TRBV18|TRBJ2-2
ASSPGTGGRSGELF
>TRBV7-9|TRBJ2-7
ASSFLGREQY
>TRBV10-3|TRBJ2-2
AISPRRQGYTGELF
>TRBV18|TRBJ1-1
ASSPRDGNTEAF
>TRBV10-3|TRBJ1-1
AISARPLAGTNTEAF
>TRBV2|TRBJ1-4
ASKPTPPPGEKLF
>TRBV6-1|TRBJ1-3
ASRIQGAGNTIY
>TRBV6-1|TRBJ2-7
ASSGTSGWAYEQY
>TRBV19|TRBJ1-5
ASSRGGFNQPQH
>TRBV19|TRBJ1-2
ASRGTGSDYGYT
>TRBV18|TRBJ2-7
ASSLHRLFLGQIYEQY
>TRBV2|TRBJ1-1
ASSSRQAGATEAF
>TRBV30|TRBJ1-3
AWSEGQISGNTIY
>TRBV4-2|TRBJ1-4
ASSQGQETGGFSEKLF
>TRBV20-1|TRBJ2-1
SAPQGGREF
>TRBV30|TRBJ2-6
ASYRGGTDGANVLT